Listed below are T cell receptor beta chains from one sample, sequenced in a study of cytomegalovirus exposure and HLA in healthy donors. Profiling relied on immunoSEQ multiplex PCR, and the TCRdb table lists in-frame clones only, not all of them. The sample carries more than 140,000 clones, around 65% recorded once. Material: PBMCs. The receptor source for this set is a woman in her twenties or thirties in good health and CMV-seropositive. CDR3s include the opening cysteine and the closing phenylalanine or tryptophan. Each record gives: D gene, V gene, clone size, J gene, CDR3 protein, CDR3 DNA. The D gene is left open where the match is weak. Not all rows give a size; the values are once, few, many and, for expanded clones, a class.

d_call: TRBD2
v_call: TRBV19
clone_size: NA
j_call: TRBJ2-7
cdr3_aa: CASSSGTSGRAYEQYF
cdr3_nt: TGTGCCAGTAGTTCAGGGACTAGCGGGAGGGCCTACGAGCAGTACTTC

d_call: TRBD2
v_call: TRBV29-1
clone_size: few
j_call: TRBJ2-1
cdr3_aa: CSVEDGLAGVIDEQFF
cdr3_nt: TGCAGCGTTGAAGATGGGCTAGCGGGAGTGATAGATGAGCAGTTCTTC

d_call: TRBD1
v_call: TRBV7-8
clone_size: NA
j_call: TRBJ2-3
cdr3_aa: CASSYSQGASDTQYF
cdr3_nt: TGTGCCAGCAGCTACTCTCAGGGGGCTTCAGATACGCAGTATTTT

d_call: NA
v_call: TRBV6-5
clone_size: few
j_call: TRBJ2-1
cdr3_aa: CASSVIAYNEQFF
cdr3_nt: TGTGCCAGCAGCGTTATAGCGTACAATGAGCAGTTCTTC

d_call: NA
v_call: TRBV5-5
clone_size: NA
j_call: TRBJ1-2
cdr3_aa: CASSLGGSYGYTF
cdr3_nt: TGTGCCAGCAGCTTGGGAGGCAGCTATGGCTACACCTTC

d_call: TRBD1
v_call: TRBV7-7
clone_size: few
j_call: TRBJ1-4
cdr3_aa: CASSPDRGQREKLFF
cdr3_nt: TGTGCCAGCAGCCCAGACAGGGGGCAAAGAGAAAAACTGTTTTTT

d_call: NA
v_call: TRBV28
clone_size: NA
j_call: TRBJ1-6
cdr3_aa: CASKRGFGSPLHF
cdr3_nt: TGTGCCAGCAAAAGGGGTTTTGGTTCACCCCTCCACTTT

d_call: NA
v_call: TRBV7-9
clone_size: NA
j_call: TRBJ2-3
cdr3_aa: CASSLAGTQYF
cdr3_nt: TGTGCCAGCAGCCTCGCAGGAACGCAGTATTTT

d_call: NA
v_call: TRBV11-3
clone_size: NA
j_call: TRBJ1-2
cdr3_aa: CASSLDQGNYGYTF
cdr3_nt: TGTGCCAGCAGCTTAGATCAGGGGAACTATGGCTACACCTTC

d_call: TRBD2
v_call: TRBV5-1
clone_size: many
j_call: TRBJ2-1
cdr3_aa: CASSDVLAGGYNEQFF
cdr3_nt: TGCGCCAGCAGCGATGTTCTAGCGGGGGGGTACAATGAGCAGTTCTTC

d_call: NA
v_call: TRBV5-4
clone_size: NA
j_call: TRBJ2-1
cdr3_aa: CASSLVGGEQFF
cdr3_nt: TGTGCCAGCAGCTTGGTAGGGGGTGAGCAGTTCTTC

d_call: NA
v_call: TRBV5-1
clone_size: once
j_call: TRBJ2-7
cdr3_aa: CASSSTRYEQYF
cdr3_nt: TGCGCCAGCAGCTCCACGCGTTACGAGCAGTACTTC

d_call: NA
v_call: TRBV5-4
clone_size: NA
j_call: TRBJ1-2
cdr3_aa: CASSMGLAGGGYTF
cdr3_nt: TGTGCCAGCAGCATGGGACTCGCGGGAGGGGGCTACACCTTC

d_call: TRBD1
v_call: TRBV4-2
clone_size: few
j_call: TRBJ1-3
cdr3_aa: CASSLGTGSEGNTIYF
cdr3_nt: TGTGCCAGCAGCCTGGGGACAGGGTCTGAGGGAAACACCATATATTTT

d_call: NA
v_call: TRBV27
clone_size: once
j_call: TRBJ1-5
cdr3_aa: CASSLSGGSNQPQHF
cdr3_nt: TGTGCCAGCAGTTTATCAGGAGGGAGCAATCAGCCCCAGCATTTT

d_call: TRBD2
v_call: TRBV5-8
clone_size: few
j_call: TRBJ2-3
cdr3_aa: CASSPGTSGSFRTQYF
cdr3_nt: TGTGCCAGCAGCCCGGGGACTAGCGGGAGCTTCCGTACGCAGTATTTT

d_call: TRBD1
v_call: TRBV2
clone_size: NA
j_call: TRBJ2-1
cdr3_aa: CASSEGRRTGYNEQFF
cdr3_nt: TGTGCCAGCAGTGAAGGGAGGCGGACAGGGTACAATGAGCAGTTCTTC

d_call: NA
v_call: TRBV5-1
clone_size: NA
j_call: TRBJ1-1
cdr3_aa: CASSLGQVGEAFF
cdr3_nt: TGCGCCAGCAGCTTGGGACAGGTGGGTGAAGCTTTCTTT

d_call: NA
v_call: TRBV28
clone_size: NA
j_call: TRBJ2-2
cdr3_aa: CASSLQGYRGELFF
cdr3_nt: TGTGCCAGCAGTTTACAGGGATACCGAGGGGAGCTGTTTTTT

d_call: TRBD2
v_call: TRBV29-1
clone_size: NA
j_call: TRBJ2-1
cdr3_aa: CSVTSVSSNEQFF
cdr3_nt: TGCAGCGTAACTAGCGTATCGTCCAATGAGCAGTTCTTC

d_call: TRBD2
v_call: TRBV7-9
clone_size: NA
j_call: TRBJ2-3
cdr3_aa: CASSLAGVSTDTQYF
cdr3_nt: TGTGCCAGCAGCCTAGCGGGAGTTAGCACAGATACGCAGTATTTT

d_call: NA
v_call: TRBV6-1
clone_size: NA
j_call: TRBJ1-6
cdr3_aa: CASSDLSSYNSPLHF
cdr3_nt: TGTGCCAGCAGTGACTTGTCCTCCTATAATTCACCCCTCCACTTT

d_call: TRBD1
v_call: TRBV6-6
clone_size: NA
j_call: TRBJ2-5
cdr3_aa: CASSMPGTGETQYF
cdr3_nt: TGTGCCAGCAGTATGCCCGGGACAGGGGAGACCCAGTACTTC

d_call: TRBD1
v_call: TRBV29-1
clone_size: NA
j_call: TRBJ1-2
cdr3_aa: CSVAGGTEDYGYTF
cdr3_nt: TGCAGCGTTGCCGGCGGGACAGAAGACTATGGCTACACCTTC

d_call: TRBD1
v_call: TRBV10-3
clone_size: NA
j_call: TRBJ1-2
cdr3_aa: CAISESWDRGLHGYTF
cdr3_nt: TGTGCCATCAGTGAGTCTTGGGACAGGGGGCTCCATGGCTACACCTTC

d_call: NA
v_call: TRBV10-3
clone_size: NA
j_call: TRBJ2-7
cdr3_aa: CATREGQSSYEQYF
cdr3_nt: TGTGCCACCCGCGAGGGTCAGAGCTCCTACGAGCAGTACTTC

d_call: NA
v_call: TRBV18
clone_size: NA
j_call: TRBJ1-2
cdr3_aa: CASSPETGSNYGYTF
cdr3_nt: TGTGCCAGCTCACCCGAAACAGGTTCTAACTATGGCTACACCTTC

d_call: NA
v_call: TRBV10-2
clone_size: NA
j_call: TRBJ1-5
cdr3_aa: CASSHGGEGGQPQHF
cdr3_nt: TGCGCCAGCAGTCACGGGGGGGAAGGAGGTCAGCCCCAGCATTTT

d_call: TRBD2
v_call: TRBV4-2
clone_size: NA
j_call: TRBJ2-3
cdr3_aa: CASSQPGTSGGDTQYF
cdr3_nt: TGTGCCAGCAGCCAACCCGGGACTAGCGGGGGAGATACGCAGTATTTT

d_call: NA
v_call: TRBV13
clone_size: few
j_call: TRBJ1-2
cdr3_aa: CASTLGRDYGYTF
cdr3_nt: TGTGCCAGCACCCTAGGGCGCGACTATGGCTACACCTTC

d_call: TRBD1
v_call: TRBV6-1
clone_size: NA
j_call: TRBJ2-7
cdr3_aa: CASIWGQGGAYEQYF
cdr3_nt: TGTGCCAGCATTTGGGGACAGGGAGGGGCCTACGAGCAGTACTTC

d_call: NA
v_call: TRBV5-1
clone_size: few
j_call: TRBJ2-7
cdr3_aa: CASSGASYYEQYF
cdr3_nt: TGCGCCAGCAGTGGGGCCTCGTACTACGAGCAGTACTTC

d_call: TRBD2
v_call: TRBV7-6
clone_size: few
j_call: TRBJ2-1
cdr3_aa: CASSSSGIYNEQFF
cdr3_nt: TGTGCCAGCAGCTCTAGCGGAATTTACAATGAGCAGTTCTTC

d_call: TRBD2
v_call: TRBV19
clone_size: few
j_call: TRBJ2-1
cdr3_aa: CASSITSGSNEQFF
cdr3_nt: TGTGCCAGTAGTATTACTAGCGGGAGCAATGAGCAGTTCTTC

d_call: NA
v_call: TRBV6-5
clone_size: NA
j_call: TRBJ1-1
cdr3_aa: CASSYSGVNTEAFF
cdr3_nt: TGTGCCAGCAGTTACTCCGGGGTGAACACTGAAGCTTTCTTT

d_call: NA
v_call: TRBV5-1
clone_size: NA
j_call: TRBJ1-5
cdr3_aa: CASSSYPNQPQHF
cdr3_nt: TGCGCCAGCAGCTCCTACCCGAATCAGCCCCAGCATTTT

d_call: TRBD1
v_call: TRBV5-1
clone_size: NA
j_call: TRBJ1-1
cdr3_aa: CASCLMTGSEAFF
cdr3_nt: TGCGCCAGCTGCCTAATGACAGGGTCTGAAGCTTTCTTT

d_call: TRBD1
v_call: TRBV28
clone_size: NA
j_call: TRBJ2-7
cdr3_aa: CASRIGQGNEQYF
cdr3_nt: TGTGCCAGCAGGATCGGACAGGGGAACGAGCAGTACTTC

d_call: TRBD2
v_call: TRBV9
clone_size: NA
j_call: TRBJ2-3
cdr3_aa: CASSVAGGIPSTDTQYF
cdr3_nt: TGTGCCAGCAGCGTCGCGGGGGGCATACCTAGCACAGATACGCAGTATTTT

d_call: NA
v_call: TRBV5-1
clone_size: once
j_call: TRBJ2-7
cdr3_aa: CASSLDLGASYEQYF
cdr3_nt: TGCGCCAGCAGCTTGGACCTGGGAGCCTCCTACGAGCAGTACTTC

d_call: NA
v_call: TRBV11-2
clone_size: few
j_call: TRBJ2-1
cdr3_aa: CASSPDWRGLPRVEQFF
cdr3_nt: TGTGCCAGCAGCCCGGACTGGCGGGGGCTCCCACGGGTTGAGCAGTTCTTC

d_call: NA
v_call: TRBV28
clone_size: few
j_call: TRBJ1-2
cdr3_aa: CASRPRGYGYTF
cdr3_nt: TGTGCCAGCAGACCCAGGGGATATGGCTACACCTTC

d_call: TRBD2
v_call: TRBV7-9
clone_size: NA
j_call: TRBJ2-2
cdr3_aa: CASSFTLAGASEFF
cdr3_nt: TGTGCCAGCAGCTTTACACTAGCGGGGGCTTCTGAATTCTTT

d_call: NA
v_call: TRBV7-3
clone_size: NA
j_call: TRBJ2-5
cdr3_aa: CASSLNGGSGETQYF
cdr3_nt: TGTGCCAGCAGCTTGAATGGGGGCAGTGGGGAGACCCAGTACTTC

d_call: TRBD1
v_call: TRBV11-3
clone_size: NA
j_call: TRBJ1-1
cdr3_aa: CASSLGGTGVAFF
cdr3_nt: TGTGCCAGCAGCTTAGGCGGGACAGGGGTCGCTTTCTTT

d_call: NA
v_call: TRBV20-1
clone_size: NA
j_call: TRBJ2-7
cdr3_aa: CSAEGREQYF
cdr3_nt: TGCAGTGCTGAGGGTCGCGAGCAGTACTTC

d_call: NA
v_call: TRBV6-5
clone_size: NA
j_call: TRBJ2-1
cdr3_aa: CATILYNEQFF
cdr3_nt: TGTGCCACTATCCTTTACAATGAGCAGTTCTTC

d_call: TRBD1
v_call: TRBV19
clone_size: NA
j_call: TRBJ1-2
cdr3_aa: CASSFGTGARSNGYTF
cdr3_nt: TGTGCCAGTAGTTTCGGGACAGGGGCTCGTTCTAATGGCTACACCTTC

d_call: NA
v_call: TRBV10-3
clone_size: NA
j_call: TRBJ1-1
cdr3_aa: CAISVDAGSVAFF
cdr3_nt: TGTGCCATCAGTGTCGATGCGGGCAGCGTGGCTTTCTTT

d_call: NA
v_call: TRBV19
clone_size: few
j_call: TRBJ2-5
cdr3_aa: CASSIVSLGGQETQYF
cdr3_nt: TGTGCCAGTAGTATAGTCTCCCTTGGAGGGCAAGAGACCCAGTACTTC

d_call: TRBD1
v_call: TRBV7-2
clone_size: NA
j_call: TRBJ1-5
cdr3_aa: CASSFRDREGQPQHF
cdr3_nt: TGTGCCAGCAGCTTTCGGGACAGAGAGGGTCAGCCCCAGCATTTT

d_call: NA
v_call: TRBV18
clone_size: NA
j_call: TRBJ2-1
cdr3_aa: CASSTDRPPYNEQFF
cdr3_nt: TGTGCCAGCTCGACTGACAGGCCCCCCTACAATGAGCAGTTCTTC